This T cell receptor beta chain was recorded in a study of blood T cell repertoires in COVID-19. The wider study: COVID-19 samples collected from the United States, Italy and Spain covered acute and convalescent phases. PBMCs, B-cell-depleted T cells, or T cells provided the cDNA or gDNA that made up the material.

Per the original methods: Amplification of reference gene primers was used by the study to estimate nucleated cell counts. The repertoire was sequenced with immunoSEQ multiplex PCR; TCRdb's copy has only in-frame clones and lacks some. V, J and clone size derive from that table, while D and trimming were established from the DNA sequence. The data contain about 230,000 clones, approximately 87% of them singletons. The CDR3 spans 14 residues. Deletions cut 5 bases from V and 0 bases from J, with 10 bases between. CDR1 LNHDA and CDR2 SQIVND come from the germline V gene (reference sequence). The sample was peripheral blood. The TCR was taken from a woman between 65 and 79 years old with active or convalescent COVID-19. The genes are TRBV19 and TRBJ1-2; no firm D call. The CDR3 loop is CASSFGVTNYGYTF. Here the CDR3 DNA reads TGTGCCAGTAGTTTCGGGGTTACTAACTATGGCTACACCTTC.